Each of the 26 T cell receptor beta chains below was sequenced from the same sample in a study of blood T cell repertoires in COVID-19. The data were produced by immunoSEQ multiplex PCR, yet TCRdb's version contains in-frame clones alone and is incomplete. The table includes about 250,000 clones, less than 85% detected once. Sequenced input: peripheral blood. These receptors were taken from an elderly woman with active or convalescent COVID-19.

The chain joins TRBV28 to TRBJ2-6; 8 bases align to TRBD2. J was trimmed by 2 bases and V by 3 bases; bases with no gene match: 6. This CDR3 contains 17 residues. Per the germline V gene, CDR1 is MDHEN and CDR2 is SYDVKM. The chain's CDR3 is CASSFIGGATGANVLTF. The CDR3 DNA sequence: TGTGCCAGCAGTTTTATCGGGGGGGCTACTGGGGCCAACGTCCTGACTTTC.

This CDR3 reads CASSRPGLADTQYF. In nucleotides, the CDR3 is TGTGCCAGCAGTCGACCAGGACTAGCGGATACGCAGTATTTT. The rearrangement joins TRBV6-5 to TRBJ2-3; the match to TRBD2 covers 9 bases. The V segment lost 5 bases and the J segment 6 bases; nucleotides outside the gene matches: 6. CDR3 length: 14 amino acids. The germline V gene encodes CDR1 MNHEY and CDR2 SVGAGI.

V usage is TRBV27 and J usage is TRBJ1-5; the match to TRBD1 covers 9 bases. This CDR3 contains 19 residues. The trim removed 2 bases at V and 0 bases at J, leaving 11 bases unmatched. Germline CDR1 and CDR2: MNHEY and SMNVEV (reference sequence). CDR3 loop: CASSLPHSGQGSSNQPQHF. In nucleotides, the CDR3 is TGTGCCAGCAGTTTACCACATTCGGGACAGGGCTCTAGCAATCAGCCCCAGCATTTT.

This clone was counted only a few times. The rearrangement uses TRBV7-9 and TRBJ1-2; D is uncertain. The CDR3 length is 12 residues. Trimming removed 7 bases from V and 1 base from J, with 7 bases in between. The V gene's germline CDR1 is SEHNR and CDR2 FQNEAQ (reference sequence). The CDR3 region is CASNLFNYGYTF. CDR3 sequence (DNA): TGTGCCAGCAACCTATTTAACTATGGCTACACCTTC.

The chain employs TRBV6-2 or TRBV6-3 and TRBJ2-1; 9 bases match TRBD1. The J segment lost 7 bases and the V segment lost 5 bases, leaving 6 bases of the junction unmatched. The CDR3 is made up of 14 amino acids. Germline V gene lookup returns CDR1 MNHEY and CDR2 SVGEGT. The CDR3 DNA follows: TGTGCCAGCAGTACACAGGGGGCGGGGAATGAGCAGTTCTTC. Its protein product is CASSTQGAGNEQFF.

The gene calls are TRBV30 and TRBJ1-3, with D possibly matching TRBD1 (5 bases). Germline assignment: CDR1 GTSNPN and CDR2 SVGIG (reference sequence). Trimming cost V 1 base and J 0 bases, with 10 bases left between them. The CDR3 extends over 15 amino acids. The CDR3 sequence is CAWSGGGTSGNTIYF. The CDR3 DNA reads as TGTGCCTGGAGTGGGGGGGGGACCTCTGGAAACACCATATATTTT.

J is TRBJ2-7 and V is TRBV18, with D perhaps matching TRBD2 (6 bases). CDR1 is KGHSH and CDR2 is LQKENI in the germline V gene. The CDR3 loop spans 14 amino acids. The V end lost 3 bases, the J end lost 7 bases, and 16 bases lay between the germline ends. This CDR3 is CASSPERARGEQYF. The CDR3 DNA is TGTGCCAGCTCACCCGAACGGGCCCGGGGGGAGCAGTACTTC.

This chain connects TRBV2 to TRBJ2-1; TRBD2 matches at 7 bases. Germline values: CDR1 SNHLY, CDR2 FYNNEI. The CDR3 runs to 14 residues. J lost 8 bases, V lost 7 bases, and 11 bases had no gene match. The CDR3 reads CASNLWGGFDEQFF. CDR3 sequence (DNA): TGTGCCAGCAATCTTTGGGGGGGGTTCGATGAGCAGTTCTTC.

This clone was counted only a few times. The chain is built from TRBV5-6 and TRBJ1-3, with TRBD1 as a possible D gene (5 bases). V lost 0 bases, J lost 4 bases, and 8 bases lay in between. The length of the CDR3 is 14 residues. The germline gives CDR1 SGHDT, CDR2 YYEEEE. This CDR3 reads CASSLVGVGNTIYF. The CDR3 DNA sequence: TGTGCCAGCAGCTTGGTAGGGGTAGGAAACACCATATATTTT.

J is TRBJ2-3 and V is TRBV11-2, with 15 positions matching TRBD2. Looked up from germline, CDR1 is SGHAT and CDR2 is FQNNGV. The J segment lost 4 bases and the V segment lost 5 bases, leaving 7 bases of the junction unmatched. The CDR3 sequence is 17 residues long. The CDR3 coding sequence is TGTGCCAGCAGCCAAACTGGACTAGCGGGGGGGCCAGATACGCAGTATTTT. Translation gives CASSQTGLAGGPDTQYF.

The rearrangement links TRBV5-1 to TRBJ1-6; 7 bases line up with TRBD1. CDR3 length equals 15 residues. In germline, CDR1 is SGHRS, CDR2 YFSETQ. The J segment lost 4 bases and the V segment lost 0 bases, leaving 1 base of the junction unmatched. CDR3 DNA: TGCGCCAGCAGCTTGGGGGACAGATATAATTCACCCCTCCACTTT. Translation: CASSLGDRYNSPLHF.

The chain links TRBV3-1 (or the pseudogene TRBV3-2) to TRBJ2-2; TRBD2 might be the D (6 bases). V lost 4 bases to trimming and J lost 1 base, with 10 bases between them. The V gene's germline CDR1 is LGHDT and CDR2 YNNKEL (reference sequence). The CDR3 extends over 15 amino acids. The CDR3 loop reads CASSPGSLNTGELFF. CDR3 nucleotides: TGTGCCAGCAGCCCCGGGAGTTTGAACACCGGGGAGCTGTTTTTT.

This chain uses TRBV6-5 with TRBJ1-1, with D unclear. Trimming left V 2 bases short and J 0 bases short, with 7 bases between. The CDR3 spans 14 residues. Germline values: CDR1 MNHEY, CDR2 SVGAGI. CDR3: CASSYRTVNTEAFF. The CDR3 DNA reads TGTGCCAGCAGTTACCGAACAGTGAACACTGAAGCTTTCTTT.

CDR3 in DNA: TGTGCCAGCAAGGGACAGGCAGTTTACGAGCAGTACTTC. Protein sequence: CASKGQAVYEQYF. The chain couples TRBV12-3 or TRBV12-4 to TRBJ2-7; 8 bases align to TRBD1. J was trimmed by 4 bases and V by 7 bases; bases with no gene match: 6. The CDR3 loop spans 13 amino acids.

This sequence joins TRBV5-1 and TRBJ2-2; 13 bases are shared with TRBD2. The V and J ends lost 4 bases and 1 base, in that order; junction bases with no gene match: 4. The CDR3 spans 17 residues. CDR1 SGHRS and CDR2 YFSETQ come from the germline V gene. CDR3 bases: TGCGCCAGCAGCCCGGGACTAGCGGGACAGAACACCGGGGAGCTGTTTTTT. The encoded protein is CASSPGLAGQNTGELFF.

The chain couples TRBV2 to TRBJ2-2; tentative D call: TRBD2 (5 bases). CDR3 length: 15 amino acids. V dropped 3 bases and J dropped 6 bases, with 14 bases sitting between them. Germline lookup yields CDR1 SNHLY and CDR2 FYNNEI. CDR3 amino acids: CASSDRVGSAGELFF. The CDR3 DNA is TGTGCCAGCAGTGATAGGGTAGGGAGCGCCGGGGAGCTGTTTTTT.

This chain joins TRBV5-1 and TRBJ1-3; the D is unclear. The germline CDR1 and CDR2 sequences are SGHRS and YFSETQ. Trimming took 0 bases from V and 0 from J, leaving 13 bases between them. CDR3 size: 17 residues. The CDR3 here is CASSLGQWEGSGNTIYF. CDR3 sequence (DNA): TGCGCCAGCAGCTTGGGGCAATGGGAGGGCTCTGGAAACACCATATATTTT.

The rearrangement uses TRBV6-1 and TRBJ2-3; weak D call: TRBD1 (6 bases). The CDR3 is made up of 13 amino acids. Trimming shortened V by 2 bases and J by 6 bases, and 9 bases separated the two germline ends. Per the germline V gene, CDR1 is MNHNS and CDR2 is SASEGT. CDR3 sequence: CASSETGRDTQYF. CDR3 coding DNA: TGTGCCAGCAGTGAAACAGGGCGGGATACGCAGTATTTT.

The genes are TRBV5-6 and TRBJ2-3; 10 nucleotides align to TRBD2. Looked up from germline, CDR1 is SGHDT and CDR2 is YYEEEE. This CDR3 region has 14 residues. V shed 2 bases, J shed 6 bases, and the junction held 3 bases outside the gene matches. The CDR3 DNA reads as TGTGCCAGCAGCTTCCTAGCGGGAGTGGATACGCAGTATTTT. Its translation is CASSFLAGVDTQYF.

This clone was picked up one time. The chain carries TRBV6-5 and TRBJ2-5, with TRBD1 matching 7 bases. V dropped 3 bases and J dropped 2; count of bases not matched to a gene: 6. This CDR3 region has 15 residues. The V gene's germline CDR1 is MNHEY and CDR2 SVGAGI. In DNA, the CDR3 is TGTGCCAGCAGTTATCGGGACAGAATTCAAGAGACCCAGTACTTC. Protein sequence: CASSYRDRIQETQYF.

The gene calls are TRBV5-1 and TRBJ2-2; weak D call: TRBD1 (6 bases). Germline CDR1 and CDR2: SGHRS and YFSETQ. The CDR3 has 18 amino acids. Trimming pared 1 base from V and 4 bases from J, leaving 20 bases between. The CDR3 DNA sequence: TGCGCCAGCAGCTTGCCATTGGCAGGGGCCCGAGGCACCGGGGAGCTGTTTTTT. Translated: CASSLPLAGARGTGELFF.

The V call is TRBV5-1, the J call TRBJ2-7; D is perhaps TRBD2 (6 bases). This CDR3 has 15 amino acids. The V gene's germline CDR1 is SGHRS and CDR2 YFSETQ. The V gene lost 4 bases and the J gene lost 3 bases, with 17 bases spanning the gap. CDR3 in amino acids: CASSTMGRGNYEQYF. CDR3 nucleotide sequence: TGCGCCAGCAGCACTATGGGGCGGGGTAACTACGAGCAGTACTTC.

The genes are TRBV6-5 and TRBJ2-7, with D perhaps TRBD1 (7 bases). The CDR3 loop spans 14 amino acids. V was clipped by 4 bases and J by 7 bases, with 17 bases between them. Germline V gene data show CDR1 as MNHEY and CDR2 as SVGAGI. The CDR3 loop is CASSFPAPGGEQYF. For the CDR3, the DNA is TGTGCCAGCAGTTTTCCGGCCCCAGGGGGGGAGCAGTACTTC.

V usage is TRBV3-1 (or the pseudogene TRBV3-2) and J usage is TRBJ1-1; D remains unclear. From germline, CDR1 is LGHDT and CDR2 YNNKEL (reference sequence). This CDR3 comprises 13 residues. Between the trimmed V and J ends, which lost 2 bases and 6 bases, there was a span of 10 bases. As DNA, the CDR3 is TGTGCCAGCAGCCAATCAAGAGTTGCTGAAGCTTTCTTT. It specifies CASSQSRVAEAFF.

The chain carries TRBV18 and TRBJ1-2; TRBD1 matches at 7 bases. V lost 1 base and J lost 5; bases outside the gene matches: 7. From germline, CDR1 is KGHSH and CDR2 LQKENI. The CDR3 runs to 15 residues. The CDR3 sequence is CASSPQGAQVYGYTF. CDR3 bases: TGTGCCAGCTCACCACAGGGGGCGCAAGTTTATGGCTACACCTTC.

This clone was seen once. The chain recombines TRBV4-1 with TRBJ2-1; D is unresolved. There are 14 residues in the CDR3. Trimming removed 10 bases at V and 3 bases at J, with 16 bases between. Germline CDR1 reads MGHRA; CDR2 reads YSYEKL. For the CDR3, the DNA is TGCGCCACCAATGACGGAGATTACTACAATGAGCAGTTCTTC. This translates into CATNDGDYYNEQFF.